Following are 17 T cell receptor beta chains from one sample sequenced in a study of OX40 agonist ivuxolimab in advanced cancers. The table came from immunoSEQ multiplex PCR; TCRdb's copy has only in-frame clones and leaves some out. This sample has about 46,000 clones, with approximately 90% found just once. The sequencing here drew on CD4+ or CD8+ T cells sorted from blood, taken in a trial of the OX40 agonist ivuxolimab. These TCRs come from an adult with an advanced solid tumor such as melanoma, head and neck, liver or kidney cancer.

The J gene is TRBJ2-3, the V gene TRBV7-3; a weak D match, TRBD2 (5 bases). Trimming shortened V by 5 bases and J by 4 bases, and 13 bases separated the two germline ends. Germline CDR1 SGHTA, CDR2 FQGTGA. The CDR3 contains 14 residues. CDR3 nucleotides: TGTGCCAGCAGCCCGCGGACGGGATCAGATACGCAGTATTTT. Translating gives CASSPRTGSDTQYF.

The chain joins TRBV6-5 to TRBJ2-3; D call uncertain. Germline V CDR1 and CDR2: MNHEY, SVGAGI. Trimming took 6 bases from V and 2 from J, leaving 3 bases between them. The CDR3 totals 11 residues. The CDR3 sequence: CASRNTDTQYF. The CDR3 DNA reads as TGTGCCAGCAGGAACACAGATACGCAGTATTTT.

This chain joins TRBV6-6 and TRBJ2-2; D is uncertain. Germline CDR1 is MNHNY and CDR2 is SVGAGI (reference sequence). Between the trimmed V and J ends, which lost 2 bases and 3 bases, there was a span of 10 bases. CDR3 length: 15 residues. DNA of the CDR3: TGTGCCAGCAGTTACGGCCGCGATTACACCGGGGAGCTGTTTTTT. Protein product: CASSYGRDYTGELFF.

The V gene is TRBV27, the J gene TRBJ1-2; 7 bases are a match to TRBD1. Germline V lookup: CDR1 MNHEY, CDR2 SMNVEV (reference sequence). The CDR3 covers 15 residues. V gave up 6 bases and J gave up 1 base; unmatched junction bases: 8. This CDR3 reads CASRNWTGYNYGYTF. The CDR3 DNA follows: TGTGCCAGCAGAAACTGGACAGGTTATAACTATGGCTACACCTTC.

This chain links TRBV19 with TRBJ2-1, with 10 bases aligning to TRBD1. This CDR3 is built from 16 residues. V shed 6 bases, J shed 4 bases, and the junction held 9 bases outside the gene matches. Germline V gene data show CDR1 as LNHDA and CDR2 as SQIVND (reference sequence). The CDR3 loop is CASSLLPGQGYNEQFF. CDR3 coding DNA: TGTGCCAGTAGCCTCCTACCGGGACAGGGGTACAATGAGCAGTTCTTC.

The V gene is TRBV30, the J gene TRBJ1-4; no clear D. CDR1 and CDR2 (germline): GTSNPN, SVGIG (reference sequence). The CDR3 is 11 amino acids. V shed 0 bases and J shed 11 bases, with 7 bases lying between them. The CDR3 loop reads CAWSVFEKLFF. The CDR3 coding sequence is TGTGCCTGGAGTGTATTTGAGAAACTGTTTTTT.

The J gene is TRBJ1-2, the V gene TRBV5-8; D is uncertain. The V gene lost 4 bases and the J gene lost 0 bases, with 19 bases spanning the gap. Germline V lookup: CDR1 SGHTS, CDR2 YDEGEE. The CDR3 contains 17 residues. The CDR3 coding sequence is TGTGCCAGCAGCCATCGAATCCTATACAAAACTAACTATGGCTACACCTTC. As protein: CASSHRILYKTNYGYTF. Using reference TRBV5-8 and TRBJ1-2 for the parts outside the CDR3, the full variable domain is EAGVTQSPTHLIKTRGQQATLRCSPISGHTSVYWYQQALGLGLQFLLWYDEGEERNRGNFPPRFSGRQFPNYSSELNVNALELEDSALYLCASSHRILYKTNYGYTFGSGTRLTVV.

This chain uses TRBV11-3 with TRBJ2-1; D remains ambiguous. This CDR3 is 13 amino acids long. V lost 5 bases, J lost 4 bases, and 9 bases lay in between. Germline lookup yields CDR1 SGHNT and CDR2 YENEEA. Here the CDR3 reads CASSTPPYNEQFF. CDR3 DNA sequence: TGTGCCAGCAGCACTCCTCCTTACAATGAGCAGTTCTTC.

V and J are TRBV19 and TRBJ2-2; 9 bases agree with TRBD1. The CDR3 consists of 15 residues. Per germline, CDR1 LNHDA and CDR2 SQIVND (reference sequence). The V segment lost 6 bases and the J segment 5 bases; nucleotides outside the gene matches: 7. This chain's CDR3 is CASRNTGGRTGELFF. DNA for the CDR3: TGTGCCAGTAGGAATACAGGGGGCAGAACCGGGGAGCTGTTTTTT.

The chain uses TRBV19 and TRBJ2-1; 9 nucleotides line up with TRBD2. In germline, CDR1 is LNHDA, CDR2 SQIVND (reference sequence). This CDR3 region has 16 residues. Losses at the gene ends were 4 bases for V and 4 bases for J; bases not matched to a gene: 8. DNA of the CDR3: TGTGCCAGTAGTACGCGAATTAGCGGGGGATACAATGAGCAGTTCTTC. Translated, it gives CASSTRISGGYNEQFF.

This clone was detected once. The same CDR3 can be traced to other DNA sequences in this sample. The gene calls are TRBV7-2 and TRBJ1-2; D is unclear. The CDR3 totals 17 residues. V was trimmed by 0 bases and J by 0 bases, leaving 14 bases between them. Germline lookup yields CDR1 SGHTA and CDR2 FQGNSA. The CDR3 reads CASSLAVGSVTNYGYTF. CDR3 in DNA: TGTGCCAGCAGCTTAGCCGTCGGGTCAGTGACTAACTATGGCTACACCTTC. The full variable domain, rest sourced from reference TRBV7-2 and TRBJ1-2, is GAGVSQSPSNKVTEKGKDVELRCDPISGHTALYWYRQSLGQGLEFLIYFQGNSAPDKSGLPSDRFSAERTGGSVSTLTIQRTQQEDSAVYLCASSLAVGSVTNYGYTFGSGTRLTVV.

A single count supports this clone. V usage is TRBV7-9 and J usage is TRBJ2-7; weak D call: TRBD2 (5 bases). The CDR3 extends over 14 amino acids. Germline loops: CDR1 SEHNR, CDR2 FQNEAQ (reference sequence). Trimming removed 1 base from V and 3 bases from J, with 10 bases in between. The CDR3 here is CASSLVPGDYEQYF. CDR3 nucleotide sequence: TGTGCCAGCAGCTTAGTCCCCGGGGACTACGAGCAGTACTTC. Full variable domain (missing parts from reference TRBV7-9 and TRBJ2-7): DTGVSQNPRHKITKRGQNVTFRCDPISEHNRLYWYRQTLGQGPEFLTYFQNEAQLEKSRLLSDRFSAERPKGSFSTLEIQRTEQGDSAMYLCASSLVPGDYEQYFGPGTRLTVT.

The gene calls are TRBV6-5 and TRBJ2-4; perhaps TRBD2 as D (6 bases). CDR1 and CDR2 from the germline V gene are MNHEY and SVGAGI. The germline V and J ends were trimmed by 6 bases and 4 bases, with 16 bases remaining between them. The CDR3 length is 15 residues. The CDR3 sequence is CASRTSRTNKNIQYF. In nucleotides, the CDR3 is TGTGCCAGCAGAACTAGCCGGACGAATAAAAACATTCAGTACTTC.

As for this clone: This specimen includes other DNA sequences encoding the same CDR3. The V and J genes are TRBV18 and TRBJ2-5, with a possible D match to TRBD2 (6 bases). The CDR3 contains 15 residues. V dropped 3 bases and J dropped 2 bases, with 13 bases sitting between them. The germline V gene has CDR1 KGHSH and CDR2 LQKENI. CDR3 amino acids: CASSPRRDSQETQYF. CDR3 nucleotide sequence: TGTGCCAGCTCACCTCGGAGGGATTCTCAAGAGACCCAGTACTTC.

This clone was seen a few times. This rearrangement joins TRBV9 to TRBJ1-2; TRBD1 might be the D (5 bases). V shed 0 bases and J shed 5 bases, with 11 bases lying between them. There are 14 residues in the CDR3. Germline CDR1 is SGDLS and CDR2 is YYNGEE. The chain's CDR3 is CASSVGGGRYGYTF. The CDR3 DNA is TGTGCCAGCAGCGTAGGTGGGGGTCGATATGGCTACACCTTC.

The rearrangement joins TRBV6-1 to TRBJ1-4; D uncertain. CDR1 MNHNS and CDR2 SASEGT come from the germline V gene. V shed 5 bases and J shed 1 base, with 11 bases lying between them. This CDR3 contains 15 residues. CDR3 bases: TGTGCCAGCAGTCCGAGACGGCAAACTAATGAAAAACTGTTTTTT. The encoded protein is CASSPRRQTNEKLFF.

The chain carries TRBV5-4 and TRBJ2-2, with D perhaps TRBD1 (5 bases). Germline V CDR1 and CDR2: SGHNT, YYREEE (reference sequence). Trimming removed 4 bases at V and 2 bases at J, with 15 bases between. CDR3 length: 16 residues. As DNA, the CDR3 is TGTGCCAGCAGCCCAGGGTCAACCATCAACACCGGGGAGCTGTTTTTT. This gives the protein CASSPGSTINTGELFF.